The present TCR beta chain was sequenced within a study of blood T cell repertoires in COVID-19. Study information: COVID-19 samples, acute and convalescent, were from the United States, Italy and Spain. PBMCs, B-cell-depleted T cells, or T cells were the source of the cDNA or gDNA that made up the material.

This table comes from immunoSEQ multiplex PCR, and its TCRdb copy is limited to in-frame clones, with some not included. The repertoire includes about 110,000 clones, about 90% of them detected once, and approximately 4.2% sits in the top ten. The CDR3 is made up of 18 amino acids. The V gene end was trimmed by 0 bases and the J gene end by 1 base; junction bases not matched to a gene: 5. The V gene's germline CDR1 is SNHLY and CDR2 FYNNEI. This sequence originates from a woman in her forties or fifties with acute or convalescent COVID-19. What was sequenced was peripheral blood. The V and J genes are TRBV2 and TRBJ2-7; 14 bases match TRBD2. The CDR3 spells CASSEAGLAGDLSYEQYF. DNA of the CDR3: TGTGCCAGCAGTGAAGCGGGACTAGCGGGGGATTTATCCTACGAGCAGTACTTC.